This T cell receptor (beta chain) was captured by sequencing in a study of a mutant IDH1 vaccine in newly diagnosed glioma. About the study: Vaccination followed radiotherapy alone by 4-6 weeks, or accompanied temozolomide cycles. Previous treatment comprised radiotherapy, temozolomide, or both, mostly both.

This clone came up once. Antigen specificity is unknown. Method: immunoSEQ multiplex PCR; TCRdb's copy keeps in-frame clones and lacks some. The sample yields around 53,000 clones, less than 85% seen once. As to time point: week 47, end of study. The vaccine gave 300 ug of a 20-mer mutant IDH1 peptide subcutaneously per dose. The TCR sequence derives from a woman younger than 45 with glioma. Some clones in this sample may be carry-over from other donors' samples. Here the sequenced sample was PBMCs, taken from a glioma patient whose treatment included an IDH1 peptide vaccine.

CDR3 in DNA: TGTGCCAGCAGCCAAGGTCCCGTTTACGAGCAGTACTTC. This gives the protein CASSQGPVYEQYF. The gene calls are TRBV4-2 and TRBJ2-7; D not certain. The germline V gene encodes CDR1 LGHNA and CDR2 YNFKEQ. Trimming stripped 1 base from V and 4 bases from J, with 8 bases between. CDR3 length: 13 amino acids.